The present TCR beta chain was sequenced within a study of blood T cell repertoires in COVID-19. The CDR3 extends over 14 amino acids. The ends lost 4 bases at V and 4 bases at J; junction bases unmatched: 6. Germline CDR1 is SNHLY and CDR2 is FYNNEI. Only in-frame clones appear in the TCRdb table, and some are missing; sequencing was by immunoSEQ multiplex PCR. The sample comprises about 98,000 clones, roughly 80% of which are singletons, and approximately 11% rests with the top ten. The genes are TRBV2 and TRBJ1-1, with 7 bases matching TRBD1. Sequenced: peripheral blood. The clonotype originates from a woman aged 80 or over with acute or convalescent COVID-19. DNA of the CDR3: TGTGCCAGCAGTGGATACCAGGGGGGCACTGAAGCTTTCTTT. This sequence encodes CASSGYQGGTEAFF.